This is a list of T cell receptor beta chains from one sample in a study of identical twins. Each CDR3 protein gets one entry after TCRdb re-called the 5' RACE reads with MiXCR. The table has about 1.7 million distinct CDR3 sequences, around 33% seen once. Sequenced sample: cord blood. These receptors came from a newborn girl in good health. Each CDR3 is given with its conserved first and last residue. D genes are given only for firm matches. Part of the rows lack a size; the others show once, few, many or a class for expanded clones.

v_call	j_call	clone_size	d_call	cdr3_aa	cdr3_nt
TRBV12-3/TRBV12-4	TRBJ2-2	-	TRBD2	CASLPLAGANTGELFF	TGTGCCAGCCTACCCCTAGCGGGTGCGAACACCGGGGAGCTGTTTTTT
TRBV29-1	TRBJ2-3	many	TRBD2	CSVTGLAVILTDTQYF	TGCAGCGTGACCGGACTAGCCGTAATCCTCACAGATACGCAGTATTTT
TRBV27	TRBJ2-7	many	-	CANNRIDGYEQYF	TGTGCCAACAATCGCATCGACGGCTACGAGCAGTACTTC
TRBV20-1	TRBJ2-1	few	TRBD2	CSARGGTGTSSYNEQFF	TGCAGTGCTAGAGGGGGAACCGGGACTAGCTCCTACAATGAGCAGTTCTTC
TRBV10-3	TRBJ2-3	-	TRBD2	CAIIKRGAGTDTQYF	TGTGCCATCATTAAGCGGGGGGCAGGCACAGATACGCAGTATTTT
TRBV4-1	TRBJ2-7	many	-	CASSQAPVDREVGFYEQYF	TGCGCCAGCAGCCAAGCCCCAGTTGACCGCGAAGTGGGCTTTTACGAGCAGTACTTC
TRBV6-6	TRBJ2-7	few	TRBD2	CCSGGSYEQYF	TGTTGCTCGGGGGGGTCCTACGAGCAGTACTTC
TRBV5-1	TRBJ1-1	-	-	CASSMGSTEDTEAFF	TGCGCCAGCAGCATGGGGTCGACTGAGGACACTGAAGCTTTCTTT
TRBV7-2	TRBJ1-6	-	-	CASSLEGGENSPPHF	TGTGCCAGCAGCCTTGAAGGGGGAGAAAATTCACCCCCCCACTTT
TRBV5-6	TRBJ2-5	-	-	CASKRQYQETLYF	TGTGCCAGCAAGCGACAGTACCAAGAGACCCTGTACTTC
TRBV20-1	TRBJ1-4	few	-	CSARGGLDPEKLFF	TGCAGTGCTAGAGGGGGACTCGACCCAGAAAAACTGTTTTTT
TRBV4-1	TRBJ1-4	-	-	CASSQVGLTNEKLFF	TGCGCCAGCAGCCAAGTGGGGTTAACTAATGAAAAACTGTTTTTT
TRBV11-1	TRBJ2-7	-	TRBD1	CASSWGQGHGYEQYF	TGTGCCAGCAGCTGGGGACAGGGTCACGGCTACGAGCAGTACTTC
TRBV6-5	TRBJ2-7	-	-	CASSYSARPSSYEQYF	TGTGCCAGCAGTTACTCTGCCAGACCTAGCTCCTACGAGCAGTACTTC
TRBV5-6	TRBJ2-5	-	TRBD1	CASSTRDRGLETQYF	TGTGCCAGCAGCACCCGGGACAGGGGGCTGGAGACCCAGTACTTC
TRBV15	TRBJ2-1	-	TRBD1	CATSRRGQTYNEQFF	TGTGCCACCAGCAGGAGGGGGCAAACCTACAATGAGCAGTTCTTC
TRBV6-1	TRBJ2-1	-	-	CASSEVLAASSYNEQFF	TGTGCCAGCAGTGAAGTTTTAGCGGCGAGCTCCTACAATGAGCAGTTCTTC
TRBV25-1	TRBJ2-3	-	TRBD2	CASSEALAGRTDTQYF	TGTGCCAGCAGTGAAGCTCTAGCGGGAAGGACAGATACGCAGTATTTT
TRBV20-1	TRBJ2-1	-	TRBD2	CSAKLLITTGTSGHNEQFF	TGCAGTGCTAAGCTACTAATCACAACCGGGACTAGCGGACACAATGAGCAGTTCTTC
TRBV6-5	TRBJ2-7	-	-	CASSPGDYMYEQYF	TGTGCCAGCAGTCCAGGGGACTATATGTACGAGCAGTACTTC
TRBV10-3	TRBJ2-3	many	TRBD1	CATLQGASTDTQYF	TGTGCCACCTTACAGGGGGCTAGCACAGATACGCAGTATTTT
TRBV5-1	TRBJ2-1	-	-	CASSRGQDSYNEQFF	TGCGCCAGCAGCCGAGGGCAGGACTCCTACAATGAGCAGTTCTTC
TRBV7-9	TRBJ1-4	few	TRBD1	CASSLKTGDEKLFF	TGTGCCAGCAGCTTAAAGACAGGGGATGAAAAACTGTTTTTT
TRBV20-1	TRBJ2-5	few	TRBD2	CSAGTSVGQETQYF	TGCAGTGCGGGAACTAGCGTCGGCCAAGAGACCCAGTACTTC
TRBV10-1	TRBJ1-5	many	-	CASSEGHNQPQHF	TGTGCCAGCAGTGAAGGACACAATCAGCCCCAGCATTTT
TRBV20-1	TRBJ2-7	few	-	CSASEQSSYEQYF	TGCAGTGCTAGTGAGCAAAGCTCCTACGAGCAGTACTTC
TRBV6-1	TRBJ2-3	-	-	CASSEGTPLSTDTQYF	TGTGCCAGCAGTGAAGGGACACCCCTTAGCACAGATACGCAGTATTTT